The subject of this entry is one T cell receptor beta chain. This CDR3 is 13 amino acids long. The V and J ends lost 5 bases and 5 bases respectively, with 12 bases between them. Germline V lookup: CDR1 SGHAT, CDR2 FQDESV (reference sequence). This record belongs to a study of blood T cell repertoires in COVID-19. Overall study context: Acute and convalescent COVID-19 samples came from the United States, Italy and Spain. T cells, B-cell-depleted T cells, or PBMCs supplied cDNA or gDNA.

Researchers sorted participants into cohorts using their self-reported clinical history. Up to 2 weeks before entering the study, exposed participants had met a COVID-19 case. Sequencing used immunoSEQ multiplex PCR; TCRdb keeps in-frame clones, though not all of them. In the table there are 220,000 or so clones, 90% of which are singletons. The source of this sequence is a man younger than 40 who had been exposed to COVID-19. The V gene is TRBV11-1, the J gene TRBJ1-2; perhaps TRBD1 as D (6 bases). The specimen was PBMCs or T cells enriched from blood (not recorded which). Here the CDR3 reads CASSLDRSYGYTF. CDR3 bases: TGTGCCAGCAGCCTGGACAGAAGTTATGGCTACACCTTC.